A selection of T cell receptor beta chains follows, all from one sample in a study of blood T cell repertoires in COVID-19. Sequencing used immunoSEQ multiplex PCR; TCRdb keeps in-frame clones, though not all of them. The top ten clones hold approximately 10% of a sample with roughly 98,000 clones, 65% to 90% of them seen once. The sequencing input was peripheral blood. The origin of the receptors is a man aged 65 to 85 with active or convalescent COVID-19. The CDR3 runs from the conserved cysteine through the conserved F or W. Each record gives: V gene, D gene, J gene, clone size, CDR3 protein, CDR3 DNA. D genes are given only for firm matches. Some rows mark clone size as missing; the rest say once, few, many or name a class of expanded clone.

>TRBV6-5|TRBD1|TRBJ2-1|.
CASRSGGSYNEQFF
TGTGCCAGCAGGTCAGGGGGCAGCTACAATGAGCAGTTCTTC
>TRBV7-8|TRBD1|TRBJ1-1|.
CASSLGTGGEAFF
TGTGCCAGCAGCTTAGGGACAGGGGGTGAAGCTTTCTTT
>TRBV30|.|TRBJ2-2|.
CAWAIDFRELFF
TGTGCCTGGGCCATAGACTTCCGGGAGCTGTTTTTT
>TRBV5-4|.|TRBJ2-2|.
CASSPSRLSNTGELFF
TGTGCCAGCAGCCCCTCGCGACTCTCGAACACCGGGGAGCTGTTTTTT
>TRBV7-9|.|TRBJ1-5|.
CASSFTGRDQPQHF
TGTGCCAGCAGCTTTACAGGGCGGGATCAGCCCCAGCATTTT
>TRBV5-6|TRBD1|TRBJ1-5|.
CASTQGVDQPQHF
TGTGCCAGCACACAGGGGGTCGATCAGCCCCAGCATTTT
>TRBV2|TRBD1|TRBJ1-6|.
CASRYRGRDNSPLHF
TGTGCCAGCAGATACAGGGGTAGGGATAATTCACCCCTCCACTTT
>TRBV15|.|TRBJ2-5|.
CATAPGTRGAQYF
TGTGCCACTGCACCCGGGACCAGGGGGGCCCAGTACTTC
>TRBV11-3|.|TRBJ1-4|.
CASSLRGWNEKLFF
TGTGCCAGCAGCTTAAGAGGGTGGAATGAAAAACTGTTTTTT
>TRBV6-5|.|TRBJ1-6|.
CASSYDRPSNSPLHF
TGTGCCAGCAGCTACGACAGGCCCAGTAATTCACCCCTCCACTTT
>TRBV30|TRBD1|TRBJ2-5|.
CAWSKTGTGVRETQYF
TGTGCCTGGAGTAAAACCGGGACAGGGGTTAGAGAGACCCAGTACTTC
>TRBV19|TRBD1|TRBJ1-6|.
CASSISGTATRSYNSPLHF
TGTGCCAGTAGTATCTCCGGGACAGCAACTCGCTCCTATAATTCACCCCTCCACTTT
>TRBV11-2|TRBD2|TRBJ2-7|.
CASSLLGLAGEQEQYF
TGTGCCAGCAGCTTACTTGGACTAGCGGGGGAACAAGAGCAGTACTTC
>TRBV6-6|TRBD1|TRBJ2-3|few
CASSGSRDRDLTDTQYF
TGTGCCAGCAGTGGATCCCGGGACAGGGACCTCACAGATACGCAGTATTTT
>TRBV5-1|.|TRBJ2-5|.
CASFPSGGGRKTQYF
TGCGCCAGCTTTCCCTCGGGGGGCGGAAGGAAGACCCAGTACTTC
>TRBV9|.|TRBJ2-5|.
CASSGVEETQYF
TGTGCCAGCAGCGGAGTGGAAGAGACCCAGTACTTC
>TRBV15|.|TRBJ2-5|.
CATSRPGGPYTQYF
TGTGCCACCAGCAGGCCGGGGGGCCCTTACACCCAGTACTTC
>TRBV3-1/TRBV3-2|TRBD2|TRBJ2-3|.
CASSPGTSGGPSTDTQYF
TGTGCCAGCAGTCCCGGGACTAGCGGGGGGCCGAGCACAGATACGCAGTATTTT